This TCR beta chain was captured by sequencing in a study of identical twins. TCRdb re-called the 5' RACE reads with MiXCR, one entry per CDR3 protein. The data hold about 550,000 distinct CDR3 sequences, with about 20% observed a single time. Study conclusions and caveats: An excess of low generation probability was shown by twin-shared out-of-frame alpha sequences. Not following the same donors, the study drew its conclusions from cross-sectional statistical analysis. The study found that models underestimated out-of-frame TCR alpha sharing in monozygotic twins.

Germline assignment: CDR1 MDHEN and CDR2 SYDVKM. The ends lost 5 bases at V and 7 bases at J; junction bases unmatched: 6. CDR3 length equals 14 residues. Concerning this clonotype itself: Its antigen remains unidentified.

The same data also went into a second study, on yellow fever vaccine responses in identical twins.

The sequence was obtained from a woman between 18 and 29 years old in good health. The sequenced sample was CD4+ T cells sorted from blood. V and J are TRBV28 and TRBJ2-3, with TRBD2 matching 10 bases. The CDR3 coding sequence is TGTGCCAGCAGTCAGCGGGAGGGCCGTTATACGCAGTATTTT. It encodes CASSQREGRYTQYF. The full variable domain, its missing parts supplied by reference TRBV28 and TRBJ2-3, is DVKVTQSSRYLVKRTGEKVFLECVQDMDHENMFWYRQDPGLGLRLIYFSYDVKMKEKGDIPEGYSVSREKKERFSLILESASTNQTSMYLCASSQREGRYTQYFGPGTRLTVL.